The sequence of this T cell receptor beta chain was determined in a study of CD8+ T cells in alopecia areata. The CDR3 is 17 amino acids. Trimming took off 4 bases at V and 0 bases at J, with 16 bases between the two ends. Germline CDR1 is KGHSH and CDR2 is LQKENI. Extracted RNA was reverse transcribed, and the resulting cDNA served as sequencing template. Profiled with immunoSEQ multiplex PCR; TCRdb holds only in-frame clones, not every one. Of 100,000 to 150,000 clones listed, 45% to 60% are singletons. Source: CD4+ T cells sorted from blood, taken at week 0. The rearrangement uses TRBV18 and TRBJ2-1; D may be TRBD1 (6 bases). The sequence derives from a human donor with alopecia areata. The CDR3 region has the DNA TGTGCCAGCTCACTACCATCGCAGGGGTACTCCTACAATGAGCAGTTCTTC. It codes for CASSLPSQGYSYNEQFF.